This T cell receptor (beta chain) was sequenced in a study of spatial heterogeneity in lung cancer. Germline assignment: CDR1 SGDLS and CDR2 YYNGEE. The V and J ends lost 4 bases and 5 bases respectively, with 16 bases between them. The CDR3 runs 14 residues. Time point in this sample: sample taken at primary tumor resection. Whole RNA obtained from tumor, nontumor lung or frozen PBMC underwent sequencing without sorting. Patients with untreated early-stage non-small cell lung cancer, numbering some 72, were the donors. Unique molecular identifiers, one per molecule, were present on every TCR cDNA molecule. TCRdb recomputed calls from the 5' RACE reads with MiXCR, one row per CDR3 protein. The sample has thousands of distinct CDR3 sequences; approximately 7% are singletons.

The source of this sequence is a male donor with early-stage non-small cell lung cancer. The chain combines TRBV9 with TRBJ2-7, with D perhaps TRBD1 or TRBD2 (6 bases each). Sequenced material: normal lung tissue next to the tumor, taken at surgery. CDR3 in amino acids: CASSLEGGSDEQYF. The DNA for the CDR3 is TGTGCCAGCAGCCTGGAGGGGGGTTCCGACGAGCAGTACTTC.